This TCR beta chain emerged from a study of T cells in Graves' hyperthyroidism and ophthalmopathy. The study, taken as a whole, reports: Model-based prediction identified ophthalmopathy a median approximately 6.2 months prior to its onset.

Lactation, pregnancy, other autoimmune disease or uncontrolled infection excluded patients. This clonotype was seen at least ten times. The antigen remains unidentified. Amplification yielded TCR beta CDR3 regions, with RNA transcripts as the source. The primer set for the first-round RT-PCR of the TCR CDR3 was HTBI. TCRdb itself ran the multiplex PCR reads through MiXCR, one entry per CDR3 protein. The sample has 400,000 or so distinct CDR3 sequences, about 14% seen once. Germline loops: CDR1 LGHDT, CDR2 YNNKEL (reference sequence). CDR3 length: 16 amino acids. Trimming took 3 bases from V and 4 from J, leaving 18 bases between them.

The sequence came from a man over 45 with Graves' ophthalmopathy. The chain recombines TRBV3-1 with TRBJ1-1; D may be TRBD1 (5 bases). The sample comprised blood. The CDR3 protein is CASSQYLPGTGTEAFF. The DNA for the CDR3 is TGTGCCAGCAGCCAGTACCTACCCGGGACGGGCACTGAAGCTTTCTTT.